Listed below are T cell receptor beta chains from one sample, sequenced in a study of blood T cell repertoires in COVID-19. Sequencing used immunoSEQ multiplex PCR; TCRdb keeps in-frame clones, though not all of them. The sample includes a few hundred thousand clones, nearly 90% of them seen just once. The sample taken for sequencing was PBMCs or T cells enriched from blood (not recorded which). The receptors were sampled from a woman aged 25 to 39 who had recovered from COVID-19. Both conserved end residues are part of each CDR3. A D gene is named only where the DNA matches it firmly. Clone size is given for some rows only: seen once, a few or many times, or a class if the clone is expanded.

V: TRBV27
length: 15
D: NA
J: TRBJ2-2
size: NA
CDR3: CASSFAQGGTGELFF
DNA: TGTGCCAGCAGTTTCGCCCAGGGAGGAACCGGGGAGCTGTTTTTT

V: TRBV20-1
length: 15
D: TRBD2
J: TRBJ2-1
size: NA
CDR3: CSASSTSGGHNEQFF
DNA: TGCAGTGCGAGTTCGACTAGCGGGGGCCACAATGAGCAGTTCTTC

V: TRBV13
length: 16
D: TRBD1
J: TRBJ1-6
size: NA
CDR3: CASSLAEGAYNSPLHF
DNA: TGTGCCAGCAGCTTAGCCGAGGGGGCGTATAATTCACCCCTCCACTTT

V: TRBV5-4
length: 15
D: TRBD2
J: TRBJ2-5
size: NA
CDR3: CASSSGTSGQETQYF
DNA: TGTGCCAGCAGCTCCGGGACTAGCGGCCAAGAGACCCAGTACTTC

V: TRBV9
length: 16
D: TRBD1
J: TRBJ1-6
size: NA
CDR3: CASSRTPTGINSPLHF
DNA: TGTGCCAGCAGCAGAACACCGACAGGGATCAATTCACCCCTCCACTTT

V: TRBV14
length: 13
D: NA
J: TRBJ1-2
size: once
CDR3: CASSRRGDYGYTF
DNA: TGTGCCAGCAGCCGTCGTGGAGACTATGGCTACACCTTC

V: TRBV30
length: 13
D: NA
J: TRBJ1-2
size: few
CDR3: CAWRPQDRDGYTF
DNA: TGTGCCTGGAGACCACAGGATCGGGATGGCTACACCTTC

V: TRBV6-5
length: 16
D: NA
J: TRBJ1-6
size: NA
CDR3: CASSYKTGSRNSPLHF
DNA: TGTGCCAGCAGTTACAAGACAGGCTCCCGAAATTCACCCCTCCACTTT

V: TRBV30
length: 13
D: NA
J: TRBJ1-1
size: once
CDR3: CAWSSRGDTEAFF
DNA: TGTGCCTGGAGTTCCCGAGGAGACACTGAAGCTTTCTTT

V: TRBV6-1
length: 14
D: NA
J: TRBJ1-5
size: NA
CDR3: CASSEFQGYQPQHF
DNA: TGTGCCAGCAGTGAATTCCAGGGGTATCAGCCCCAGCATTTT

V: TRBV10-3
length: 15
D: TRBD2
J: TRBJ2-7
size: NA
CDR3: CAIMSQRGGPGEQYF
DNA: TGTGCCATCATGTCCCAGCGGGGGGGGCCGGGCGAGCAGTACTTC

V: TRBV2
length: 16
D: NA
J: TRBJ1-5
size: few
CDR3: CASSEEAGRFGQPQHF
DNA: TGTGCCAGCAGTGAAGAGGCGGGGAGGTTTGGTCAGCCCCAGCATTTT

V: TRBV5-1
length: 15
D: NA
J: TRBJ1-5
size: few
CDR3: CASSLEGLRGQPQHF
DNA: TGCGCCAGCAGCTTGGAGGGATTGAGGGGGCAGCCCCAGCATTTT

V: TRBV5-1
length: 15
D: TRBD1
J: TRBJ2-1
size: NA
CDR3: CASSRGTGLWDEQFF
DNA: TGCGCCAGCAGCCGGGGGACAGGCCTGTGGGATGAGCAGTTCTTC

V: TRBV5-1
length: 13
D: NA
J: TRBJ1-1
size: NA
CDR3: CASSPAGDTEAFF
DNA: TGCGCCAGCAGCCCCGCCGGGGACACTGAAGCTTTCTTT

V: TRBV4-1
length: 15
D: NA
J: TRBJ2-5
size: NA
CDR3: CASSQDATQRETQYF
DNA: TGCGCCAGCAGCCAAGATGCGACGCAGCGAGAGACCCAGTACTTC

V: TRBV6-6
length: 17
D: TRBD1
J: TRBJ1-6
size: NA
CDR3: CASSHRGTGGWGSPLHF
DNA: TGTGCCAGCAGTCACCGAGGGACAGGGGGCTGGGGTTCACCCCTCCACTTT

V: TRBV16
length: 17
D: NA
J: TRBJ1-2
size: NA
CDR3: CASSLTIVRGANYGYTF
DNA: TGTGCCAGCAGCCTTACAATCGTTCGGGGAGCTAACTATGGCTACACCTTC

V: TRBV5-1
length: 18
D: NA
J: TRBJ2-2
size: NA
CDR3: CASSLEGSGTPHTGELFF
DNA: TGCGCCAGCAGCTTGGAGGGTAGCGGTACCCCGCACACCGGGGAGCTGTTTTTT

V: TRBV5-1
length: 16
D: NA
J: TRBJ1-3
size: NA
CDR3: CASSLEGGSSGNTIYF
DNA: TGCGCCAGCAGCTTAGAGGGGGGGAGCTCTGGAAACACCATATATTTT

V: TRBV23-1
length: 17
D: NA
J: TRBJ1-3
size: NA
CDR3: CASSQSGEGEPGNTIYF
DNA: TGCGCCAGCAGTCAATCTGGAGAGGGAGAACCTGGAAACACCATATATTTT

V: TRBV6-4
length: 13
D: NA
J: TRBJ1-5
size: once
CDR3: CASSLKSNQPQHF
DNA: TGTGCCAGCAGCCTAAAAAGCAATCAGCCCCAGCATTTT

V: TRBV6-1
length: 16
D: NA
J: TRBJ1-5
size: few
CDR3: CASSEGRGYSNQPQHF
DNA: TGTGCCAGCAGTGAAGGCAGGGGCTATAGCAATCAGCCCCAGCATTTT

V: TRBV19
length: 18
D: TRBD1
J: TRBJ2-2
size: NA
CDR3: CASSDRDRSLRGTGELFF
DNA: TGTGCCAGTAGCGACAGGGACAGAAGCCTCCGGGGCACCGGGGAGCTGTTTTTT

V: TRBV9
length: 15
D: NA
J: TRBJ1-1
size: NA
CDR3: CASSVGTAWNTEAFF
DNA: TGTGCCAGCAGCGTAGGGACAGCCTGGAACACTGAAGCTTTCTTT

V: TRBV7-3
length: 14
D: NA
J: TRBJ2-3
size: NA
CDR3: CASSLRGARDTQYF
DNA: TGTGCCAGCAGCTTACGCGGGGCCAGGGATACGCAGTATTTT

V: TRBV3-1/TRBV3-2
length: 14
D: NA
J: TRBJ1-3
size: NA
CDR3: CASSKEGAGNTIYF
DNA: TGTGCCAGCAGCAAGGAGGGCGCTGGAAACACCATATATTTT

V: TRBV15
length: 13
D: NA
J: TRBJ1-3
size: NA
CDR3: CATTGVFGNTIYF
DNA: TGTGCCACCACAGGGGTTTTCGGAAACACCATATATTTT

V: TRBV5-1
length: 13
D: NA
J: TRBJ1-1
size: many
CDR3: CASSSNRDTEAFF
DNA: TGCGCCAGCAGCAGCAACAGGGACACTGAAGCTTTCTTT

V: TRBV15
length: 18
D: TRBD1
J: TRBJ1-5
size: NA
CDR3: CATSTSPGTGGSAQPQHF
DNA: TGTGCCACCAGCACGTCACCCGGGACAGGGGGCTCTGCCCAGCCCCAGCATTTT

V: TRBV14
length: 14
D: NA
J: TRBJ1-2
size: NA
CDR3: CASSQGTGTYGYTF
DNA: TGTGCCAGCAGCCAAGGAACAGGGACCTATGGCTACACCTTC

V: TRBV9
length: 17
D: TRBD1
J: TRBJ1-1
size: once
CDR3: CASSVDVTGGLLAEAFF
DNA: TGTGCCAGCAGCGTAGATGTGACAGGGGGCCTTCTGGCTGAAGCTTTCTTT

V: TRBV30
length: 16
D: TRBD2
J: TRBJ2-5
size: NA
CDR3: CAWSGLAGKYQETQYF
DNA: TGTGCCTGGAGTGGTCTAGCGGGGAAGTACCAAGAGACCCAGTACTTC

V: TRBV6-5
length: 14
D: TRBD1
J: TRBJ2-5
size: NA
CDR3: CASTSGQRQETQYF
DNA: TGTGCCAGCACCTCGGGACAGAGACAAGAGACCCAGTACTTC

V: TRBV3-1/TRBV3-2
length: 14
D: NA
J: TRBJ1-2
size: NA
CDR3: CASSQGRLASGYTF
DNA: TGTGCCAGCAGCCAAGGGAGGTTGGCGAGCGGCTACACCTTC

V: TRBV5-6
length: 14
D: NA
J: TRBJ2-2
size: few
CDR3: CASSQLARTGELFF
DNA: TGTGCCAGCAGCCAACTAGCTCGGACCGGGGAGCTGTTTTTT